The 21 T cell receptor beta chains below were found in one sample sequenced in a study of blood T cell repertoires in COVID-19. Sequenced by immunoSEQ multiplex PCR; TCRdb stores in-frame clones only, minus some. Of 200,000 to 250,000 clones in the sample, approximately 81% were seen once. The material sequenced was peripheral blood. The source is a man younger than 45 with active or convalescent COVID-19.

This chain uses TRBV9 with TRBJ1-1; unclear D gene. Germline V gene data show CDR1 as SGDLS and CDR2 as YYNGEE. The V and J ends lost 0 bases and 1 base respectively, with 7 bases between them. The CDR3 runs to 14 residues. This CDR3 reads CASSVGLANTEAFF. In DNA form, the CDR3 reads TGTGCCAGCAGCGTAGGCTTGGCGAACACTGAAGCTTTCTTT.

The V call is TRBV7-2, the J call TRBJ1-6, with D perhaps matching TRBD1 (5 bases). The ends were cut back, 5 bases at V and 10 bases at J, with 18 bases in the middle. CDR1 is SGHTA, CDR2 FQGNSA, per germline. The CDR3 sequence is 15 residues long. The CDR3 sequence: CASSTDTGGRSPLHF. CDR3 sequence (DNA): TGTGCCAGCAGCACGGATACAGGCGGCCGGTCACCCCTCCACTTT.

The V and J genes are TRBV11-2 and TRBJ1-2; 8 bases match TRBD1. Germline assignment: CDR1 SGHAT and CDR2 FQNNGV. The CDR3 has 16 residues. V lost 3 bases and J lost 8; bases outside the gene matches: 14. Here the CDR3 reads CASSFPFPGQVGGYTF. The CDR3 DNA follows: TGTGCCAGCAGCTTCCCCTTCCCGGGACAGGTCGGCGGCTACACCTTC. The complete variable domain, with remaining parts taken from reference TRBV11-2 and TRBJ1-2, reads EAGVAQSPRYKIIEKRQSVAFWCNPISGHATLYWYQQILGQGPKLLIQFQNNGVVDDSQLPKDRFSAERLKGVDSTLKIQPAKLEDSAVYLCASSFPFPGQVGGYTFGSGTRLTVV.

This clone was found once. J is TRBJ1-1 and V is TRBV5-4; the D is unclear. From germline, CDR1 is SGHNT and CDR2 YYREEE (reference sequence). V lost 0 bases to trimming and J lost 5 bases, with 11 bases between them. The CDR3 is 14 amino acids. CDR3: CASSLAGRETEAFF. CDR3 bases: TGTGCCAGCAGCTTGGCCGGGCGGGAGACTGAAGCTTTCTTT.

The chain joins TRBV3-1 (or the pseudogene TRBV3-2) to TRBJ2-3; no definite D call. Germline V gene sequence: CDR1 LGHDT, CDR2 YNNKEL (reference sequence). The CDR3 spans 12 residues. The V gene lost 3 bases and the J gene lost 7 bases, with 8 bases spanning the gap. This chain's CDR3 is CASSHPPNTQYF. CDR3 coding DNA: TGTGCCAGCAGCCACCCGCCTAATACGCAGTATTTT.

V and J are TRBV5-4 and TRBJ2-3; 13 bases are shared with TRBD2. This CDR3 region has 18 residues. J gave up 0 bases and V 3 bases, and 7 bases lay outside the gene matches. Germline CDR1 SGHNT, CDR2 YYREEE (reference sequence). The CDR3 loop is CASSSRTSGSYSTDTQYF. The CDR3 coding sequence is TGTGCCAGCAGCTCCCGGACTAGCGGGAGTTATAGCACAGATACGCAGTATTTT.

The V call is TRBV30, the J call TRBJ1-1, with a weak D call TRBD1 (6 bases). Trimming took off 4 bases at V and 7 bases at J, with 16 bases between the two ends. Germline assignment: CDR1 GTSNPN and CDR2 SVGIG (reference sequence). The CDR3 contains 13 residues. CDR3 loop: CAWKRRGGLEAFF. In DNA, the CDR3 is TGTGCCTGGAAACGCAGGGGTGGCCTTGAAGCTTTCTTT.

The chain recombines TRBV6-5 with TRBJ2-7, with D perhaps matching TRBD2 (5 bases). Germline CDR1 reads MNHEY; CDR2 reads SVGAGI. V gave up 5 bases and J gave up 5 bases, with 16 bases separating them. This CDR3 region has 14 residues. CDR3 region: CASSTLGLVHEQYF. The CDR3 DNA follows: TGTGCCAGCAGTACCCTCGGACTTGTCCACGAGCAGTACTTC.

This sequence joins TRBV9 and TRBJ2-1; D is unclear. Trimming removed 0 bases at V and 0 bases at J, with 7 bases between. Germline-derived CDR1 and CDR2 are SGDLS and YYNGEE. The CDR3 spans 15 residues. The chain's CDR3 is CASSVVGGSYNEQFF. The CDR3 bases are TGTGCCAGCAGCGTAGTCGGTGGCTCCTACAATGAGCAGTTCTTC.

The chain employs TRBV7-2 and TRBJ2-2; 12 nucleotides line up with TRBD2. The CDR3 extends over 15 amino acids. CDR1 is SGHTA and CDR2 is FQGNSA in the germline V gene. Unmatched junction bases numbered 5, after V lost 5 bases and J lost 7 bases. DNA of the CDR3: TGTGCCAGCAGCCGGACTAGCGGGATAGGCGGGGAGCTGTTTTTT. It translates to CASSRTSGIGGELFF.

The chain recombines TRBV18 with TRBJ2-1, with 10 bases that match TRBD1. Per the germline V gene, CDR1 is KGHSH and CDR2 is LQKENI. Unmatched junction bases numbered 1, after V lost 5 bases and J lost 6 bases. This CDR3 is built from 13 residues. The CDR3 protein is CASSGQGGNEQFF. CDR3 nucleotide sequence: TGTGCCAGCTCAGGACAGGGGGGCAATGAGCAGTTCTTC.

V usage is TRBV5-4 and J usage is TRBJ2-2; no definite D call. The CDR3 spans 15 residues. The germline V and J ends were trimmed by 0 bases and 5 bases, with 11 bases remaining between them. Germline loops: CDR1 SGHNT, CDR2 YYREEE (reference sequence). CDR3 nucleotide sequence: TGTGCCAGCAGCTTGGCCGGTTCAATTACCGGGGAGCTGTTTTTT. This gives the protein CASSLAGSITGELFF.

In this sample, this clone turned up a few times. The rearrangement links TRBV5-1 to TRBJ1-2, with D perhaps matching TRBD1 (6 bases). V was clipped by 4 bases and J by 2 bases, with 9 bases between them. The V gene's germline CDR1 is SGHRS and CDR2 YFSETQ. This CDR3 region has 13 residues. The CDR3 DNA sequence: TGCGCCAGCAGCATTACAGGGAACTATGGCTACACCTTC. Protein: CASSITGNYGYTF.

The chain employs TRBV5-1 and TRBJ2-5, with D perhaps TRBD2 (5 bases). CDR1 is SGHRS, CDR2 YFSETQ, per germline. CDR3 length: 15 residues. Trimming removed 4 bases at V and 1 base at J, with 14 bases between. For the CDR3, the DNA is TGCGCCAGCAGCGTTACTCCGGGGTCCCAAGAGACCCAGTACTTC. Its translation is CASSVTPGSQETQYF.

V usage is TRBV18 and J usage is TRBJ2-7, with D tentatively TRBD2 (5 bases). Trimming took 2 bases from V and 6 from J, leaving 14 bases between them. CDR3 length: 14 residues. In germline, CDR1 is KGHSH, CDR2 LQKENI. The CDR3 nucleotides read TGTGCCAGCTCACCATCTGAGAGGGCACGCGAGCAGTACTTC. Protein: CASSPSERAREQYF.

CDR3 residues: CASRSTGHGGNTIYF. CDR3 sequence (DNA): TGTGCCAGCAGGTCCACAGGGCACGGTGGAAACACCATATATTTT. The rearrangement links TRBV6-5 to TRBJ1-3; tentatively, D is TRBD1 (6 bases). CDR3 size: 15 residues. Per the germline V gene, CDR1 is MNHEY and CDR2 is SVGAGI. V gave up 6 bases and J gave up 3 bases, with 15 bases separating them.

This clone was found a few times. The chain has TRBV4-1 and TRBJ2-3; 7 bases fit TRBD2. V lost 4 bases and J lost 0; bases outside the gene matches: 4. CDR3 length equals 15 residues. Germline assignment: CDR1 MGHRA and CDR2 YSYEKL. The CDR3, as DNA: TGCGCCAGCAGCCGCGGGGGATCTAGCACAGATACGCAGTATTTT. This translates into CASSRGGSSTDTQYF.

The chain joins TRBV2 to TRBJ1-4; perhaps TRBD1 as D (6 bases). The CDR3 has 15 amino acids. V lost 1 base and J lost 5, with 11 bases in between. In germline, CDR1 is SNHLY, CDR2 FYNNEI. DNA for the CDR3: TGTGCCAGCAGTGAAGGGGGGACACAAAATGAAAAACTGTTTTTT. This translates into CASSEGGTQNEKLFF.

The genes are TRBV4-3 and TRBJ2-3; TRBD2 aligns across 10 bases. Per the germline V gene, CDR1 is LGHNA and CDR2 is YSLEER. The trim removed 0 bases at V and 6 bases at J, leaving 12 bases unmatched. The CDR3 is 18 amino acids. DNA of the CDR3: TGCGCCAGCAGCCAAGATACAATAGCGGGGGGCCGGGTGGATACGCAGTATTTT. It encodes CASSQDTIAGGRVDTQYF.

The chain carries TRBV6-5 and TRBJ2-1, with D possibly TRBD2 on 5 matching bases. Germline V lookup: CDR1 MNHEY, CDR2 SVGAGI. Trimming left V 8 bases short and J 9 bases short, with 20 bases between. This CDR3 spans 14 amino acids. For the CDR3, the DNA is TGTGCCAGCCAGAAGGACTTAGTCCTGAGTGAGCAGTTCTTC. This sequence encodes CASQKDLVLSEQFF.

The chain has TRBV19 and TRBJ1-4, with D unresolved. Trimming left V 0 bases short and J 8 bases short, with 16 bases between. The CDR3 consists of 16 residues. Germline lookup yields CDR1 LNHDA and CDR2 SQIVND (reference sequence). CDR3 DNA: TGTGCCAGTAGTATAGATCTGGTTACAAAATGGGAAAAACTGTTTTTT. Protein: CASSIDLVTKWEKLFF.